These T cell receptor beta chains were read from a single sample in a study of Ad26.COV2.S vaccination and SARS-CoV-2 variants. Measured with immunoSEQ multiplex PCR; TCRdb has only the in-frame clones, and not every one. The data contain about 350,000 clones, roughly nine tenths of them seen just once; the ten biggest clones take up 3.9%. Source: peripheral blood, taken after recovery from COVID-19. Receptors originate from a human donor who had recovered from COVID-19. CDR3s include the opening cysteine and the closing phenylalanine or tryptophan. The D gene is left open where the match is weak. Clone size is stated in some rows and not others, as once, few, many or a class when expanded.

j_gene | abundance | d_gene | v_gene | CDR3nt | CDR3aa
TRBJ2-2 | . | . | TRBV27 | TGTGCCAGCAGTTCCGACGGGGGTCGGCCCGGGGAGCTGTTTTTT | CASSSDGGRPGELFF
TRBJ2-2 | . | . | TRBV2 | TGTGCCAGCAGTGAACAGGGTAGCACCGGGGAGCTGTTTTTT | CASSEQGSTGELFF
TRBJ1-6 | . | . | TRBV18 | TGTGCCAGCTCACCACCCGGTGAACCCCTCCACTTT | CASSPPGEPLHF
TRBJ1-1 | . | . | TRBV7-2 | TGTGCCAGCAGCTTTTTTGGGGACACTGAAGCTTTCTTT | CASSFFGDTEAFF
TRBJ1-2 | . | . | TRBV5-1 | TGCGCCAGCAGCCCGGACACGTCCCAGGGTGGCTACACCTTC | CASSPDTSQGGYTF
TRBJ2-1 | . | TRBD2 | TRBV3-1/TRBV3-2 | TGTGCCAGCAGCCTTACGAGCGGGGGTGGGGGCAATGAGCAGTTCTTC | CASSLTSGGGGNEQFF
TRBJ2-7 | . | . | TRBV5-4 | TGTGCCAGCAGCTTGGGACAGGCGATCTACGAGCAGTACTTC | CASSLGQAIYEQYF
TRBJ1-6 | . | . | TRBV6-2/TRBV6-3 | TGTGCCAGCAGTTACGCCCGGGGGGGCTCACCCCTCCACTTT | CASSYARGGSPLHF
TRBJ1-4 | . | TRBD1 | TRBV28 | TGTGCCAGCAGTTCCGGGACAGGGTTTAATGAAAAACTGTTTTTT | CASSSGTGFNEKLFF
TRBJ1-1 | . | . | TRBV5-6 | TGTGCCAGCAGCTTGGGACCTGACACTGAAGCTTTCTTT | CASSLGPDTEAFF
TRBJ1-5 | . | . | TRBV4-1 | TGCGCCAGCAGCCAACCACCTGCAGGGTATCAGCCCCAGCATTTT | CASSQPPAGYQPQHF
TRBJ2-3 | . | TRBD2 | TRBV5-6 | TGTGCCAGCAGCTCGCTGACTAGCGGGATAGATACGCAGTATTTT | CASSSLTSGIDTQYF
TRBJ2-7 | . | . | TRBV20-1 | TGCAGTGCTAGTGTAGGCGTACTCGAGCAGTACTTC | CSASVGVLEQYF
TRBJ1-1 | . | . | TRBV6-5 | TGTGCCAGCAGTTATCGTACAGTGGCCATGAACACTGAAGCTTTCTTT | CASSYRTVAMNTEAFF
TRBJ2-5 | . | . | TRBV10-3 | TGTGCCATCAGTGAAACGGGAAGGGGAAAAGAGACCCAGTACTTC | CAISETGRGKETQYF
TRBJ1-1 | . | . | TRBV5-6 | TGTGCCAGCAGCCCCCTTCCACAGGGTTTGGGCACTGAAGCTTTCTTT | CASSPLPQGLGTEAFF
TRBJ2-7 | . | TRBD2 | TRBV5-1 | TGCGCCAGCAGCTTGGCCCGTCTAGCGGGGGGGAGGAGCTCCTACGAGCAGTACTTC | CASSLARLAGGRSSYEQYF
TRBJ1-2 | . | . | TRBV7-8 | TGTGCCAGCAGCCCATCCAGGACACAATTTAACTATGGCTACACCTTC | CASSPSRTQFNYGYTF
TRBJ1-4 | . | . | TRBV5-8 | TGTGCCAGCAGCTTGTCTCTACAGGGCGATGAAAAACTGTTTTTT | CASSLSLQGDEKLFF
TRBJ2-2 | . | TRBD1 | TRBV29-1 | TGCAGCGTCAGGGACAGGCTGAACACCGGGGAGCTGTTTTTT | CSVRDRLNTGELFF
TRBJ2-7 | . | . | TRBV27 | TGTGCCACCCTACATGGGGACGAGCAGTACTTC | CATLHGDEQYF
TRBJ2-5 | . | . | TRBV5-6 | TGTGCCAGCAGCCAACAGGGAATTAGGGAGACCCAGTACTTC | CASSQQGIRETQYF
TRBJ2-1 | . | TRBD2 | TRBV14 | TGTGCCAGCAGCCAAGATTGGGGACTAATTCAGTTCTTC | CASSQDWGLIQFF
TRBJ2-2 | . | . | TRBV3-1/TRBV3-2 | TGTGCCAGCAGCCAAGGGGGGACCGGGGAGCTGTTTTTT | CASSQGGTGELFF
TRBJ2-7 | . | . | TRBV5-3 | TGTGCCAGAAGCTCCCCTGGCCGGTACAGGGACGAGCAGTACTTC | CARSSPGRYRDEQYF
TRBJ2-2 | . | . | TRBV27 | TGTGCCAGCAGTTGGAAATTCACCGGGGAGCTGTTTTTT | CASSWKFTGELFF
TRBJ1-5 | . | TRBD1 | TRBV27 | TGTGCCAGCAGTCCGGACAGGTATAGCAATCAGCCCCAGCATTTT | CASSPDRYSNQPQHF
TRBJ2-2 | . | TRBD2 | TRBV11-2 | TGTGCCAGCAGCTCCAAGGTGGCGGGGGACAACACCGGGGAGCTGTTTTTT | CASSSKVAGDNTGELFF
TRBJ1-5 | . | . | TRBV6-5 | TGTGCCAGCAGGACGGATGGGGGTCAGCCCCAGCATTTT | CASRTDGGQPQHF
TRBJ2-1 | . | TRBD2 | TRBV2 | TGTGCCAGCAGCCGACTAGCGGGGGGCTCCGTCTACAATGAGCAGTTCTTC | CASSRLAGGSVYNEQFF
TRBJ2-7 | . | TRBD1 | TRBV10-2 | TGCGCCAGCACCGAGGCTGGCAGGGGGAGCTCCTACGAGCAGTACTTC | CASTEAGRGSSYEQYF
TRBJ1-2 | . | . | TRBV6-5 | TGTGCCAGCAGTTACTTCAGGTTGGGTGGGGGCTACACCTTC | CASSYFRLGGGYTF
TRBJ1-2 | . | . | TRBV7-2 | TGTGCCAGCAGCTTACTGGCCCTCAACTATGGCTACACCTTC | CASSLLALNYGYTF
TRBJ1-1 | . | . | TRBV5-4 | TGTGCCAGCGGCTTCGGGCACCTGAACACTGAAGCTTTCTTT | CASGFGHLNTEAFF
TRBJ1-3 | . | . | TRBV3-1/TRBV3-2 | TGTGCCAGCAGCCAAGACGGAATTTCTGGAAACACCATATATTTT | CASSQDGISGNTIYF
TRBJ2-7 | . | . | TRBV6-5 | TGTGCCAGCAGTTACACCCGTAACAGGGTCTACGAGCAGTACTTC | CASSYTRNRVYEQYF
TRBJ1-5 | few | . | TRBV2 | TGTGCCAGCAGTGTAGGGCTGAATCAAGTATCATCCAGACAGCCCCAGCATTTT | CASSVGLNQVSSRQPQHF
TRBJ2-1 | . | . | TRBV2 | TGTGCCAGCAGTAACAATGAGCAGTTCTTC | CASSNNEQFF
TRBJ1-1 | . | TRBD1 | TRBV15 | TGTGCCACCAGCAGTTCCGGGCAGGGGGTACTTGGCACTGAAGCTTTCTTT | CATSSSGQGVLGTEAFF
TRBJ1-1 | . | . | TRBV7-2 | TGTGCCAGCAGCGCCAAGGGGGGATGGCCTGAAGCTTTCTTT | CASSAKGGWPEAFF
TRBJ1-5 | once | TRBD1 | TRBV6-2/TRBV6-3 | TGTGCCAGCAGTAGCCGGACAGGGCAAGGCAATCAGCCCCAGCATTTT | CASSSRTGQGNQPQHF
TRBJ1-1 | . | . | TRBV2 | TGTGCCAGCAGCGAAACCGGGCCCTACACTGAAGCTTTCTTT | CASSETGPYTEAFF
TRBJ1-3 | . | . | TRBV11-2 | TGTGCCAGCAGCCGAACTCCTCAGGTCTCTGGAAACACCATATATTTT | CASSRTPQVSGNTIYF
TRBJ1-2 | once | . | TRBV6-7 | TGTGCCAGCAGTTACTCGGGGATGCACTATGGCTACACCTTC | CASSYSGMHYGYTF
TRBJ1-3 | . | . | TRBV9 | TGTGCCAGCAGCACCAGGGACGTCTTCTCTGGAAACACCATATATTTT | CASSTRDVFSGNTIYF
TRBJ1-1 | . | . | TRBV2 | TGTGCCAGCACTGAACAGGTCCCCCTCCTAAACACTGAAGCTTTCTTT | CASTEQVPLLNTEAFF
TRBJ2-1 | . | TRBD1 | TRBV29-1 | TGCAGCGTTGAAGACAGGGGGCGCTCCTACAATGAGCAGTTCTTC | CSVEDRGRSYNEQFF
TRBJ1-2 | . | . | TRBV12-3/TRBV12-4 | TGTGCCAGCAGCCCCGACAGGAGTTATGGCTACACCTTC | CASSPDRSYGYTF
TRBJ2-2 | . | . | TRBV7-9 | TGTGCCAGCAGCTCAAAGGAGCTGTTTTTT | CASSSKELFF
TRBJ1-5 | . | TRBD1 | TRBV3-1/TRBV3-2 | TGTGCCAGCAGCCAGGAGGGGGCCGGTCAGCCCCAGCATTTT | CASSQEGAGQPQHF
TRBJ1-2 | . | . | TRBV12-5 | TGTGCTAGTGGTTTGGCTGCCATTGAGGGCTACACCTTC | CASGLAAIEGYTF
TRBJ1-1 | . | . | TRBV5-1 | TGCGCCAGCAGCACGGGAGGGGCGCGGACTGAAGCTTTCTTT | CASSTGGARTEAFF